The subject of this entry is one T cell receptor (beta chain). Its target is not known. PCR involved 60 Vbeta and 13 Jbeta primers. Generated by immunoSEQ multiplex PCR, the TCRdb table keeps only in-frame clones and is missing some. The data show under 170,000 clones, about 76% seen once. This specimen comes from a study of cytomegalovirus exposure and HLA in healthy donors. Turning to the study itself: Among 150 million to 200 million T cells, an earlier analysis found roughly 100 million unique TCR beta sequences. Study-wide findings and caveats: Further analysis was carried out later, and it showed several of the most significant clusters appearing linked to common viral pathogens.

V gave up 4 bases and J gave up 1 base, with 5 bases separating them. Germline V lookup: CDR1 SEHNR, CDR2 FQNEAQ (reference sequence). CDR3 length equals 13 residues. The chain carries TRBV7-9 and TRBJ1-3; D uncertain. The sequence derives from a human donor in good health. Sequenced sample: PBMCs. Here the CDR3 DNA reads TGTGCCAGCAGCTCCCTTTCTGGAAACACCATATATTTT. It specifies CASSSLSGNTIYF. The whole variable domain, remainder taken from reference TRBV7-9 and TRBJ1-3, is DTGVSQNPRHKITKRGQNVTFRCDPISEHNRLYWYRQTLGQGPEFLTYFQNEAQLEKSRLLSDRFSAERPKGSFSTLEIQRTEQGDSAMYLCASSSLSGNTIYFGEGSWLTVV.